The source of this T cell receptor beta chain is a study of shared clonotypes between healthy human individuals. After removal of 4 bases from V and 3 bases from J, the junction contained 6 bases not matched to a gene. The CDR3 has 15 amino acids. Germline-derived CDR1 and CDR2 are SGHRS and YFSETQ. TCRdb's table, derived via immunoSEQ multiplex PCR, lists solely in-frame clones and lacks some. The sample records roughly 700,000 clones, around 67% being singletons. This clone was counted only a few times. This clonotype originated in a woman aged 25-40 years in good health. Sequencing input: memory CD4+ T cells sorted from blood. The sample's subset: CD45RA-negative fraction. The chain recombines TRBV5-1 with TRBJ2-2; 7 bases align to TRBD1. CDR3 DNA: TGCGCCAGCAGCCCGAGGGGGCCAGACACCGGGGAGCTGTTTTTT. Protein product: CASSPRGPDTGELFF.